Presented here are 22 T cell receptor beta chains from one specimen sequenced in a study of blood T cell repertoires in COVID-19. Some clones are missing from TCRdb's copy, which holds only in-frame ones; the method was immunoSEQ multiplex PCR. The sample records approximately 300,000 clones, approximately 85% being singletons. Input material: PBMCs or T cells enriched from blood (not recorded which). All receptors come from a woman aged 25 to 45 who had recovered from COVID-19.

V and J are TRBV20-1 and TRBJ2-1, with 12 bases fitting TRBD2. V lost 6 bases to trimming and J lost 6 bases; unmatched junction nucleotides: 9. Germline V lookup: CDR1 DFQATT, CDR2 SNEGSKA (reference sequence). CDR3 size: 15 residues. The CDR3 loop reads CSASSGTSGSNEQFF. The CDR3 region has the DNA TGCAGTGCCAGTTCGGGGACTAGCGGGTCCAATGAGCAGTTCTTC.

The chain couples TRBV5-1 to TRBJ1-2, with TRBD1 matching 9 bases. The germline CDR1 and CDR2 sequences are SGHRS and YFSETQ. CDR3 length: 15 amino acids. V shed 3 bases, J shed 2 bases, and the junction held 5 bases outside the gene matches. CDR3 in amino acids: CASSSPGQGNYGYTF. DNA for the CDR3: TGCGCCAGCAGCTCCCCGGGACAGGGAAACTATGGCTACACCTTC.

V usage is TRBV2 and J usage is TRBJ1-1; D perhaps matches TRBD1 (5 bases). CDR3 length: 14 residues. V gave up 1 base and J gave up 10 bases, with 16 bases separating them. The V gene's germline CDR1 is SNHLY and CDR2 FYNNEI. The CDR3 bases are TGTGCCAGCAGTGAAGTTATTGGGGCCCGGCGAGCTTTCTTT. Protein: CASSEVIGARRAFF.

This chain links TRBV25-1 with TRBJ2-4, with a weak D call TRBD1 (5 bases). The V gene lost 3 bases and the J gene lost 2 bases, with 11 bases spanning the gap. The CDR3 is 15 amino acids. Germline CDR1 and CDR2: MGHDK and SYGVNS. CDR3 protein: CASSDWAGTKNIQYF. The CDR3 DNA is TGTGCCAGCAGTGATTGGGCAGGGACCAAAAACATTCAGTACTTC.

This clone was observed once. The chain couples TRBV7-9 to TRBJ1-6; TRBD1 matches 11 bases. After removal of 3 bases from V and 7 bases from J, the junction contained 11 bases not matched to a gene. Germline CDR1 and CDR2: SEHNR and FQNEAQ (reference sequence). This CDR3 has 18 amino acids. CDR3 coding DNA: TGTGCCAGCAGCTTTTGGACAGGGGGCGCTCGGGAAAATTCACCCCTCCACTTT. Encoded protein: CASSFWTGGARENSPLHF.

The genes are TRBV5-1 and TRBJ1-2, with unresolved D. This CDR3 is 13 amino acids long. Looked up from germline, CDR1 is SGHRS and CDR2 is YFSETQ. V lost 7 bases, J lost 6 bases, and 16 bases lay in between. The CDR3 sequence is CASRGNVNDGYTF. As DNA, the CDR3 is TGCGCCAGCCGAGGTAATGTCAACGATGGCTACACCTTC. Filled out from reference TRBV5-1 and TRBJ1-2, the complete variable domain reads KAGVTQTPRYLIKTRGQQVTLSCSPISGHRSVSWYQQTPGQGLQFLFEYFSETQRNKGNFPGRFSGRQFSNSRSEMNVSTLELGDSALYLCASRGNVNDGYTFGSGTRLTVV.

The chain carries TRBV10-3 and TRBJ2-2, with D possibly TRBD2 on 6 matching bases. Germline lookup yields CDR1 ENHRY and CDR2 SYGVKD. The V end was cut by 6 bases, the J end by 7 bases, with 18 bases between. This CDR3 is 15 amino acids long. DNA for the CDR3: TGTGCCATCAGACGGGACTCGGGTAGGGTCGGGGAGCTGTTTTTT. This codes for CAIRRDSGRVGELFF.

CDR3 sequence (DNA): TGTGCCAGCAGTGAATCAACAGGGTCCCAAGAGACCCAGTACTTC. It encodes CASSESTGSQETQYF. The chain is built from TRBV6-1 and TRBJ2-5; possible D gene TRBD1, 6 bases. Germline CDR1 is MNHNS and CDR2 is SASEGT. There are 15 residues in the CDR3. V lost 2 bases, J lost 1 base, and 11 bases lay in between.

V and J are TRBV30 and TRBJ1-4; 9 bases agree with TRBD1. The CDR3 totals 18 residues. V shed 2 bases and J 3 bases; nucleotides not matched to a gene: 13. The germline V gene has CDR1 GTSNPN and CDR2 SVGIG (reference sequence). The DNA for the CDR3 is TGTGCCTGGAGTCAAACAGGGGGCGGGTTGCTTGCTAATGAAAAACTGTTTTTT. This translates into CAWSQTGGGLLANEKLFF.

The CDR3 DNA sequence: TGCGCCAGCGGGACCCTAAAGTCGTTTGGGACAGTAAATAGCAATCAGCCCCAGCATTTT. Its protein product is CASGTLKSFGTVNSNQPQHF. J is TRBJ1-5 and V is TRBV23-1, with 7 bases identical to TRBD1. TRBV23-1 falls under the ORF class, with uncertain function. The ends lost 8 bases at V and 0 bases at J; junction bases unmatched: 22. There are 20 residues in the CDR3.

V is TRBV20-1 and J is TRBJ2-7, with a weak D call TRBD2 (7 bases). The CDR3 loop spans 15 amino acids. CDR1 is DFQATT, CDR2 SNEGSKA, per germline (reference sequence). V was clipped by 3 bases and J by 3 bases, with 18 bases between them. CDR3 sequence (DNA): TGCAGTGCTAGTGTGGGGGGGCGTTGGGTCTACGAGCAGTACTTC. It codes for CSASVGGRWVYEQYF.

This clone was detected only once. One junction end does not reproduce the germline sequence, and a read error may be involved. The CDR3 sequence is CASSLGGKSPF. Written as DNA, the CDR3 is TGTGCCAGCAGTTTGGGGGGAAAGTCCCCATTC. The chain joins TRBV6-5 to TRBJ1-2, with TRBD1 as a possible D gene (5 bases). CDR3 length: 11 amino acids. The germline V gene encodes CDR1 MNHEY and CDR2 SVGAGI.

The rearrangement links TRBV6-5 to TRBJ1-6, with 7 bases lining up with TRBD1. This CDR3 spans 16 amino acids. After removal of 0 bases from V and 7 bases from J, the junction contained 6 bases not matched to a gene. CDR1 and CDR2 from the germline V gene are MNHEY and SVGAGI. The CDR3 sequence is CASSYSSTGWNSPLHF. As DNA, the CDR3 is TGTGCCAGCAGTTACTCGTCGACAGGGTGGAATTCACCCCTCCACTTT.

The CDR3 sequence is CASSLQQGRRQFF. CDR3 coding DNA: TGTGCCAGCAGCTTGCAACAGGGGCGGAGGCAGTTCTTC. The rearrangement links TRBV14 to TRBJ2-1, with 7 nucleotides matching TRBD1. The J segment lost 12 bases and the V segment lost 5 bases, leaving 10 bases of the junction unmatched. The germline gives CDR1 SGHDN, CDR2 FVKESK. The CDR3 contains 13 residues.

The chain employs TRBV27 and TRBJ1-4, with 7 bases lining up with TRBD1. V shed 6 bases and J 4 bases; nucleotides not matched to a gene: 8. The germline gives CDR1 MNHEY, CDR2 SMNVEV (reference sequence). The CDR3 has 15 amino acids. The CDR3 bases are TGTGCCAGCAGGGTCCGGGACAGCCTTAATGAAAAACTGTTTTTT. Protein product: CASRVRDSLNEKLFF.

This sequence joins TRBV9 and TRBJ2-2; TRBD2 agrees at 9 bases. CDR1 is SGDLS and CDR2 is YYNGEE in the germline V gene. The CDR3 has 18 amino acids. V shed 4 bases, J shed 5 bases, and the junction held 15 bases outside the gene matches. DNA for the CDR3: TGTGCCAGCAGCCCGACGTGGAGTAGCGGGGGTGGGACCGGGGAGCTGTTTTTT. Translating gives CASSPTWSSGGGTGELFF.

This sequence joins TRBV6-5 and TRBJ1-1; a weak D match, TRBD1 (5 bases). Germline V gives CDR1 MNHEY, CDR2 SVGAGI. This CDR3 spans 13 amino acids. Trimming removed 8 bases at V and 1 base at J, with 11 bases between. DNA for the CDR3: TGTGCCAGCCGGGACTCACAGAACACTGAAGCTTTCTTT. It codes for CASRDSQNTEAFF.

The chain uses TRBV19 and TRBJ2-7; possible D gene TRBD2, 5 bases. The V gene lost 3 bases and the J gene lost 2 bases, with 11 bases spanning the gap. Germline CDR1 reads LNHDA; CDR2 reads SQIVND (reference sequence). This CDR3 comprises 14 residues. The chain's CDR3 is CASSIPGKAYEQYF. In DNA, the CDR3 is TGTGCCAGTAGTATTCCCGGGAAGGCCTACGAGCAGTACTTC.

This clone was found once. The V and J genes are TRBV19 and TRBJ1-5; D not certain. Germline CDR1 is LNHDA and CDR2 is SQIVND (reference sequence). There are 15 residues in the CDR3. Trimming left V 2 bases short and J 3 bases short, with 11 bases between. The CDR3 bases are TGTGCCAGTAGTATATCGGGGATCAACAATCAGCCCCAGCATTTT. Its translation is CASSISGINNQPQHF.

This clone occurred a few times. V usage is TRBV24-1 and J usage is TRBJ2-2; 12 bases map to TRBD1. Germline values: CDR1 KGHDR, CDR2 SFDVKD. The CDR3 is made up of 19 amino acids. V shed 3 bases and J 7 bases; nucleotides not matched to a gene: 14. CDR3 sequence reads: CATSDTGTGGRVVVGELFF. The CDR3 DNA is TGTGCCACCAGTGATACCGGGACAGGGGGCCGTGTCGTCGTCGGGGAGCTGTTTTTT.

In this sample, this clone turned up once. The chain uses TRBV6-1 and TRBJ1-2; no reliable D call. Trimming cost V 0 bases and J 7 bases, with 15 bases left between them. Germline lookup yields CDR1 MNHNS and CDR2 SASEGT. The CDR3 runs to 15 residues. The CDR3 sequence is CASSEAGDRLGGYTF. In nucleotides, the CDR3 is TGTGCCAGCAGTGAAGCGGGCGACCGGTTGGGTGGCTACACCTTC.

CDR3 DNA: TGCGCCAGCAGCCTGGATGGCCGCGGGGTGGGGACAGGGTACGACGAGCAGTACTTC. This codes for CASSLDGRGVGTGYDEQYF. The J gene is TRBJ2-7, the V gene TRBV5-1; 9 nucleotides align to TRBD1. The CDR3 is 19 residues long. J was trimmed by 5 bases and V by 4 bases; bases with no gene match: 22. Per the germline V gene, CDR1 is SGHRS and CDR2 is YFSETQ.